This TCR beta chain was captured in a study of control samples from healthy donors and cancer patients. The J segment lost 7 bases and the V segment lost 3 bases, leaving 9 bases of the junction unmatched. CDR3 size: 16 residues. CDR1 LNHDA and CDR2 SQIVND come from the germline V gene (reference sequence). The protocol was immunoSEQ multiplex PCR, while the TCRdb copy is restricted to in-frame clones and leaves out a portion. This sample has about 140,000 clones; more than 85% occur once, and the top ten carry 8.5% to 9.5%. Sequences were obtained from blood. V is TRBV19 and J is TRBJ2-1, with 10 bases aligning to TRBD2. The receptor was derived from a woman in her 30s in good health. The CDR3 region is CASSIQAGGFGNEQFF. CDR3 bases: TGTGCCAGTAGTATCCAAGCGGGAGGGTTTGGAAATGAGCAGTTCTTC.